The clone carrying this T cell receptor (beta chain) was seen ten or more times. There were TCR beta CDR3 regions amplified from RNA transcripts. A first-round RT-PCR of the TCR CDR3 used the HTBI primer set. A single record per CDR3 protein comes from TCRdb applying MiXCR to the multiplex PCR reads. The profile shows a few hundred thousand distinct CDR3 sequences, roughly 23% of them singletons. The entry originates in a study of T cells in Graves' hyperthyroidism and ophthalmopathy. This CDR3 contains 11 residues. CDR1 SGHTA and CDR2 FQGTGA come from the germline V gene. This chain connects TRBV7-3 to TRBJ2-7, with a possible D match to TRBD2 (5 bases). The specimen sequenced was blood. This sequence originates from a woman in her forties or fifties with Graves' hyperthyroidism. CDR3 sequence (DNA): TGTGGGTCGTGGACTCCGGTCGAGCAGTACTTC. It is translated as CGSWTPVEQYF.